This T cell receptor (beta chain) is from a study of blood T cell repertoires in COVID-19. Across the whole study: The study drew acute and convalescent COVID-19 samples from the United States, Italy and Spain.

How the authors handled the data: Reference gene primers were amplified, and this amplification served to estimate nucleated cell counts. Profiling relied on immunoSEQ multiplex PCR, and the TCRdb table lists in-frame clones only, not all of them. Clonal size and the V and J genes are those of that table, whereas D and trimming came from the DNA. The table has 150,000 to 170,000 clones, 75% to 80% seen once; the top ten hold approximately 1.8%. The CDR3 consists of 17 residues. V lost 1 base and J lost 1; bases outside the gene matches: 6. CDR1 is KGHSH and CDR2 is LQKENI in the germline V gene. This clonotype was obtained from an older man with acute or convalescent COVID-19. This sequence joins TRBV18 and TRBJ2-2, with 7 bases aligning to TRBD2. The sample comprised peripheral blood. The chain's CDR3 is CASSPLMQRGNTGELFF. CDR3 nucleotide sequence: TGTGCCAGCTCACCACTGATGCAGCGGGGGAACACCGGGGAGCTGTTTTTT. Full variable domain (remainder filled in from reference TRBV18 and TRBJ2-2): NAGVMQNPRHLVRRRGQEARLRCSPMKGHSHVYWYRQLPEEGLKFMVYLQKENIIDESGMPKERFSAEFPKEGPSILRIQQVVRGDSAAYFCASSPLMQRGNTGELFFGEGSRLTVL.